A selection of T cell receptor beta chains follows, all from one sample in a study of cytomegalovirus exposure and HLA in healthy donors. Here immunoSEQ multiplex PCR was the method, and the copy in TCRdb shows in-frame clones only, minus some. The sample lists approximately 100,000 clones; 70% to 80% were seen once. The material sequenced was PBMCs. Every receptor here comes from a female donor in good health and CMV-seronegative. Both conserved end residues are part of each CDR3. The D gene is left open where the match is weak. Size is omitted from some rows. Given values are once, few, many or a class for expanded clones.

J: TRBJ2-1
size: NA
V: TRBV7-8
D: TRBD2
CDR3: CASRRTSGAEQFF
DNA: TGTGCCAGCAGGCGGACTAGCGGGGCTGAGCAGTTCTTC

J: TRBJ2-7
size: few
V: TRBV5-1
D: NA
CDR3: CASSLTSGLRHEQYF
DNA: TGCGCCAGCAGCTTGACTTCAGGGTTGAGGCACGAGCAGTACTTC

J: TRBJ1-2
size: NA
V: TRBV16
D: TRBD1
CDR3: CASSQKDRGEYGYTF
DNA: TGTGCCAGCAGCCAAAAGGACAGGGGAGAATATGGCTACACCTTC

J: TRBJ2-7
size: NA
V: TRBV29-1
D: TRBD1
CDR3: CSVGDSYYEQYF
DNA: TGCAGCGTTGGGGACAGCTACTACGAGCAGTACTTC

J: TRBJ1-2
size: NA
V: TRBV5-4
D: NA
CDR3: CASSPRPGGRTDGYTF
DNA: TGTGCCAGCAGCCCTCGTCCGGGCGGACGGACAGACGGCTACACCTTC

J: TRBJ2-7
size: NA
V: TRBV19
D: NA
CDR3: CASSNGGGQGFYEQYF
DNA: TGTGCCAGTAGTAACGGGGGGGGACAGGGTTTTTACGAGCAGTACTTC

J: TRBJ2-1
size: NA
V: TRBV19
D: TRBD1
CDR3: CASSNPGQGSYNEQFF
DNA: TGTGCCAGTAGTAATCCGGGACAGGGTTCCTACAATGAGCAGTTCTTC

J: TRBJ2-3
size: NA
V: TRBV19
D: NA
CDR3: CASIGYSGEATDTQYF
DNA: TGTGCCAGTATTGGGTATAGCGGAGAGGCCACAGATACGCAGTATTTT

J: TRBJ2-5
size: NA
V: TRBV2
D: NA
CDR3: CASSVREVETQYF
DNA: TGTGCCAGCAGTGTCAGGGAGGTGGAGACCCAGTACTTC

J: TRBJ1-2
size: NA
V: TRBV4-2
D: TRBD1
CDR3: CASSQDRDRGPGNSYGYTF
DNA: TGTGCCAGCAGCCAAGATCGGGACAGGGGCCCGGGGAATAGCTATGGCTACACCTTC

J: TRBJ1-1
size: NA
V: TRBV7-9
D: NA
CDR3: CASSKRGGGGTEAFF
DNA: TGTGCCAGCAGCAAACGGGGGGGCGGAGGAACTGAAGCTTTCTTT

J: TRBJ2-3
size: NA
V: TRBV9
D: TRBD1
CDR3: CASSPRQGMTDTQYF
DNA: TGTGCCAGCAGCCCGCGACAGGGTATGACAGATACGCAGTATTTT

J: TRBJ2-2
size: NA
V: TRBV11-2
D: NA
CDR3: CASSFRPTGPGELFF
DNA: TGTGCCAGCAGCTTCCGACCAACAGGGCCCGGGGAGCTGTTTTTT

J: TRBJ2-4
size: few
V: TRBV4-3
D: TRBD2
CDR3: CASSQERGGNIQYF
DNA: TGCGCCAGCAGCCAAGAGCGGGGGGGCAACATTCAGTACTTC

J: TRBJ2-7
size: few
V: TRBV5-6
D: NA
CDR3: CASSLEVGVTRTEQYF
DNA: TGTGCCAGCAGCTTGGAGGTCGGGGTAACTAGAACCGAGCAGTACTTC

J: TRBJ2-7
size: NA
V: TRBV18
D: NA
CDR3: CASSPSDSLREQYF
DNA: TGTGCCAGCTCACCATCGGACAGCCTTAGAGAGCAGTACTTC

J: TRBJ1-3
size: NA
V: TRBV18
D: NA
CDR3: CASSPSRVGSGNTIYF
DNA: TGTGCCAGCTCACCCTCGCGGGTAGGGTCTGGAAACACCATATATTTT

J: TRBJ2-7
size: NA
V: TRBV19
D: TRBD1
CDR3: CASSLTGGYEQYF
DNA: TGTGCCAGTAGCTTGACAGGGGGCTACGAGCAGTACTTC

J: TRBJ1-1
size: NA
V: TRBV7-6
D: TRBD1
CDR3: CASSLRDRGPNTEAFF
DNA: TGTGCCAGCAGCTTGAGGGACAGGGGACCGAACACTGAAGCTTTCTTT

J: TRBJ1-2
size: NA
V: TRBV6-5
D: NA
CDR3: CASSGPDGYTF
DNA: TGTGCCAGCAGTGGCCCCGATGGCTACACCTTC

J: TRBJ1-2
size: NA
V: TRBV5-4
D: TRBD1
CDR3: CASSTETGRNVIGYTF
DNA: TGTGCCAGCAGCACAGAGACAGGGAGGAATGTGATTGGCTACACCTTC

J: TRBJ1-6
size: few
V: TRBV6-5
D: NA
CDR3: CASSGAGDNSPLHF
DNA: TGTGCCAGCAGTGGCGCAGGGGATAATTCACCCCTCCACTTT

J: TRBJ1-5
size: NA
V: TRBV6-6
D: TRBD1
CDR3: CASNSLQGKVGPQHF
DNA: TGTGCCAGCAATTCATTACAGGGGAAGGTGGGGCCCCAGCATTTT

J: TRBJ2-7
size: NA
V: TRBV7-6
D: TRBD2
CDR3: CASSSSRGERRYEQYF
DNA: TGTGCCAGCAGCTCCTCTCGGGGGGAGCGTCGGTACGAGCAGTACTTC

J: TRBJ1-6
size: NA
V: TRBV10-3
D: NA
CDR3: CAISAGGRQQNSPLHF
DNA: TGTGCCATCAGTGCGGGAGGGCGGCAACAAAATTCACCCCTCCACTTT

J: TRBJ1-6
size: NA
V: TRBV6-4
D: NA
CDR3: CASSYSDGTGNSPLHF
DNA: TGTGCCAGCAGTTATTCTGACGGGACTGGGAATTCACCCCTCCACTTT

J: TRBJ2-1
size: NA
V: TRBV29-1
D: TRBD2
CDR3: CSVSGLAALNEQFF
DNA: TGCAGCGTTTCCGGACTAGCGGCTCTTAATGAGCAGTTCTTC

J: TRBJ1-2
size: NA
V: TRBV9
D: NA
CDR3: CASSPSPGNYGYTF
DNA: TGTGCCAGCAGCCCTTCTCCGGGGAACTATGGCTACACCTTC

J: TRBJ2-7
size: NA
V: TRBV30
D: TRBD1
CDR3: CAGNAGTGVGEQYF
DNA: TGTGCCGGGAACGCCGGGACAGGGGTGGGCGAGCAGTACTTC

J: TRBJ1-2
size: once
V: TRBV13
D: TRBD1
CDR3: CASSETPGQGNYGYTF
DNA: TGTGCCAGCAGCGAAACGCCGGGACAGGGAAACTATGGCTACACCTTC

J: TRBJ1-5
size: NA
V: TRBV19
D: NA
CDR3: CASMGRNQPQHF
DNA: TGTGCCAGTATGGGCAGAAATCAGCCCCAGCATTTT

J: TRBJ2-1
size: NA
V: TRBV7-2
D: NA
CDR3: CASSLDGSSYNEQFF
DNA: TGTGCCAGCAGCCTGGACGGGAGCTCCTACAATGAGCAGTTCTTC

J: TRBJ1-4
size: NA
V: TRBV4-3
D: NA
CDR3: CASSQEAQVNEKLFF
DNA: TGCGCCAGCAGCCAAGAGGCACAGGTTAATGAAAAACTGTTTTTT

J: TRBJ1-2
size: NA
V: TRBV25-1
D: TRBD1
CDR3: CASSGQTGVYGYTF
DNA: TGTGCCAGCAGTGGCCAGACAGGGGTCTATGGCTACACCTTC

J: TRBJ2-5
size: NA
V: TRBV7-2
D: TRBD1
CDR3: CASSSKQGALRETQYF
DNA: TGTGCCAGCAGCAGTAAACAGGGGGCGCTGAGGGAGACCCAGTACTTC

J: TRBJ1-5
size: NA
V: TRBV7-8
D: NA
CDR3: CASSSPTGPRFAQHF
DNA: TGTGCCAGCAGCTCCCCCACAGGCCCCCGATTTGCCCAGCATTTT

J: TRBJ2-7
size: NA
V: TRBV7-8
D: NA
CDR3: CASSSQGPYEQYF
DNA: TGTGCCAGCAGCTCGCAGGGGCCCTACGAGCAGTACTTC

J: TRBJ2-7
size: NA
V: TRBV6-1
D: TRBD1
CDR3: CASRDDTGQSYEQYF
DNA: TGTGCCAGCAGAGACGATACGGGACAGAGTTACGAGCAGTACTTC

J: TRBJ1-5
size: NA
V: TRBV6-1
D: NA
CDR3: CASSEEVGQNQPQHF
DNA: TGTGCCAGCAGTGAAGAGGTGGGGCAGAATCAGCCCCAGCATTTT

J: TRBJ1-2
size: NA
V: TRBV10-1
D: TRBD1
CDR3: CASSDRRGPVRGYTF
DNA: TGCGCCAGCAGTGATCGTAGGGGGCCAGTTCGAGGCTACACCTTC

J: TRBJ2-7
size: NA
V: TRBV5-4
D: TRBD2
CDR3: CAFFKRGVTYEQYF
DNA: TGTGCCTTCTTTAAGCGGGGAGTCACCTACGAGCAGTACTTC

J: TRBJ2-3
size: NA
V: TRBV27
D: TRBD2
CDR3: CASSSGTRGDTQYF
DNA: TGTGCCAGCAGTTCCGGGACTAGAGGTGATACGCAGTATTTT

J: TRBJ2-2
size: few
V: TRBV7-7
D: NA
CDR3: CASSPGSSPGELFF
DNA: TGTGCCAGCAGCCCCGGGTCTTCTCCCGGGGAGCTGTTTTTT

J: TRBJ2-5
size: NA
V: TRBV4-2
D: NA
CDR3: CASSQGDVGGRETQYF
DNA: TGTGCCAGCAGCCAAGGAGACGTGGGGGGACGCGAGACCCAGTACTTC

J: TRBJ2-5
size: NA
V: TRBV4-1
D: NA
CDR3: CASSQDGGRPPQETQYF
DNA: TGCGCCAGCAGCCAAGACGGGGGGCGCCCCCCCCAAGAGACCCAGTACTTC